This paragraph reports one T cell receptor (beta chain). Its target is unknown. TCRdb reanalysed the 5' RACE reads using MiXCR and keeps one entry per CDR3 protein. The sample records just under 550,000 distinct CDR3 sequences, over 9.5% being singletons. This sample stems from a study of CD8 T cells in ankylosing spondylitis. General study results and limits: Seven to nine highly homologous variants formed a TCR beta motif that appeared characteristic of ankylosing spondylitis blood.

This CDR3 spans 12 amino acids. The germline V gene has CDR1 SGHNT and CDR2 YENEEA. The ends were cut back, 3 bases at V and 10 bases at J, with 10 bases in the middle. This receptor was taken from a male donor with ankylosing spondylitis. Sequenced sample: blood, either unsorted or a sorted T cell fraction (not recorded which). This chain joins TRBV11-3 and TRBJ2-1; D remains unclear. CDR3 sequence: CASSLDRKEQFF. The CDR3 nucleotides read TGTGCCAGCAGCTTGGATCGGAAGGAGCAGTTCTTC.